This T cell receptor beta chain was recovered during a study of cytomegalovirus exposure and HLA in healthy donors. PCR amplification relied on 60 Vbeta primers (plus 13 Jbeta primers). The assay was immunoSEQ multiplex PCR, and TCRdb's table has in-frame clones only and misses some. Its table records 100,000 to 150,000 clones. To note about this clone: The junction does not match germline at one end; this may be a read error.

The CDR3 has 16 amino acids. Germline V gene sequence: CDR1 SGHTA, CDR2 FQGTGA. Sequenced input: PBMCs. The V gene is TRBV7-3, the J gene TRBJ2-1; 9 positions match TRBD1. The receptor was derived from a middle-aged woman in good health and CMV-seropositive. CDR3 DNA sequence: TGTGCCAGCAGCCCTCCGGGACAGGGCTCCCACAATGAGCAGTTCTTC. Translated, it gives CASSPPGQGSHNEQFF.